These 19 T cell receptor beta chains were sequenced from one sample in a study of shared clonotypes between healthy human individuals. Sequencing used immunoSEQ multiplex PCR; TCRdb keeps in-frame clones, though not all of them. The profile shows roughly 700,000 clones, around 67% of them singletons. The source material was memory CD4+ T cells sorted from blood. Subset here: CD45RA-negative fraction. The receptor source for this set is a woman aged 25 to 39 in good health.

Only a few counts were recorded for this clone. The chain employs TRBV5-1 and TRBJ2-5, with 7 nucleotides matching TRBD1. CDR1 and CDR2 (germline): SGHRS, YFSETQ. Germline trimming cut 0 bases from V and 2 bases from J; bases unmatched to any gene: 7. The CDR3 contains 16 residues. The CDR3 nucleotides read TGCGCCAGCAGCTTGGCGACAGGGATAGGGCAAGAGACCCAGTACTTC. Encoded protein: CASSLATGIGQETQYF.

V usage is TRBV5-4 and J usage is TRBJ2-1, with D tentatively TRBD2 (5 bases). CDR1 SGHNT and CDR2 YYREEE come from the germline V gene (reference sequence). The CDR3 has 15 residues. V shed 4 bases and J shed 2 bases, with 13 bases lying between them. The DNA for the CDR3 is TGTGCCAGCAGCCCCCGGGCAGCGGCCTACAATGAGCAGTTCTTC. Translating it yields CASSPRAAAYNEQFF.

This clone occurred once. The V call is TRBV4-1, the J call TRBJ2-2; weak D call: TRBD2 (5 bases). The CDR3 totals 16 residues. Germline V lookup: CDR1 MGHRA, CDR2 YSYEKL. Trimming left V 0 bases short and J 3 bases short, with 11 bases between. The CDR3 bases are TGCGCCAGCAGCCAAGATAGAGGGAGCGACACCGGGGAGCTGTTTTTT. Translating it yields CASSQDRGSDTGELFF.

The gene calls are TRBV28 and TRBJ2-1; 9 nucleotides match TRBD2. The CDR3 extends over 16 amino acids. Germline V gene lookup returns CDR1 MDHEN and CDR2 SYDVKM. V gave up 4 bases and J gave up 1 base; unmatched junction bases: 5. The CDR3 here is CASSSPLAGSYNEQFF. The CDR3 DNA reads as TGTGCCAGCAGTTCCCCCCTAGCGGGATCCTACAATGAGCAGTTCTTC.

The CDR3 is CASSTKRERGGELFF. The CDR3 DNA is TGTGCCAGCAGCACAAAGCGGGAGCGTGGCGGGGAGCTGTTTTTT. The genes are TRBV7-8 and TRBJ2-2, with 8 bases aligning to TRBD2. Unmatched junction bases numbered 9, after V lost 5 bases and J lost 7 bases. Germline loops: CDR1 SGHVS, CDR2 FQNEAQ. This CDR3 region has 15 residues.

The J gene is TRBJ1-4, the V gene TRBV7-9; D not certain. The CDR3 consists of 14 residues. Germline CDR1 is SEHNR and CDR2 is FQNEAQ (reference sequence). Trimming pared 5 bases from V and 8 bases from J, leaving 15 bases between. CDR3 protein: CASSPIAVGEKLFF. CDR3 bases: TGTGCCAGCAGCCCGATTGCCGTGGGGGAAAAACTGTTTTTT.

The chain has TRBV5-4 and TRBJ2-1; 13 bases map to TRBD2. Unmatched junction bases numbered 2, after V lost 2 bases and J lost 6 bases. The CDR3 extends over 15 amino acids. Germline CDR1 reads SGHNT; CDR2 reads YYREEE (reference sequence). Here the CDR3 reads CASSFRTSGGNEQFF. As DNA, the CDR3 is TGTGCCAGCAGCTTTCGGACTAGCGGGGGCAATGAGCAGTTCTTC.

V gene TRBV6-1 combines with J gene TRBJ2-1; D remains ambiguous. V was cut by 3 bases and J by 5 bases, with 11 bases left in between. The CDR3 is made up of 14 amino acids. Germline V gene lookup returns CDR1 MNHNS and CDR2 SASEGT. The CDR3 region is CASSDLLENNEQFF. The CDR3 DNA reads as TGTGCCAGCAGTGACCTTCTAGAGAACAATGAGCAGTTCTTC.

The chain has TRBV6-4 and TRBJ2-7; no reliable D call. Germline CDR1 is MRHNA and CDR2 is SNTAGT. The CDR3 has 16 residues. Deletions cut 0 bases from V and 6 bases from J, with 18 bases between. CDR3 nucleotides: TGTGCCAGCAGTGACTCGTTCGAAGAACCGTTGGCCGAGCAGTACTTC. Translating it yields CASSDSFEEPLAEQYF.

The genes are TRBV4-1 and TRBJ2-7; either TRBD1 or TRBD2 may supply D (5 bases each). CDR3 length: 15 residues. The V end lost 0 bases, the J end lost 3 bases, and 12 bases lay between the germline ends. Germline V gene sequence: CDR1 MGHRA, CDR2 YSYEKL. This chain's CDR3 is CASSQERLGDYEQYF. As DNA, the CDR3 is TGCGCCAGCAGCCAAGAGCGACTGGGGGACTACGAGCAGTACTTC.

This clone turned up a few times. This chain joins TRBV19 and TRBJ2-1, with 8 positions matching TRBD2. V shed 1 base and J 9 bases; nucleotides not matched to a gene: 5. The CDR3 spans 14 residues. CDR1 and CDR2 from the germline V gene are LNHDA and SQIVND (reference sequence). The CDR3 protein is CASSIAGGPGEQFF. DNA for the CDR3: TGTGCCAGTAGTATAGCGGGAGGGCCGGGTGAGCAGTTCTTC.

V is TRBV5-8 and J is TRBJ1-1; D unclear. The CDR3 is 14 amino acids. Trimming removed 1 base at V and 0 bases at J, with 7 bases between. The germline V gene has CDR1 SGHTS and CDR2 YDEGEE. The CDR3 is CASSLTAMNTEAFF. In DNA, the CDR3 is TGTGCCAGCAGCTTGACAGCTATGAACACTGAAGCTTTCTTT. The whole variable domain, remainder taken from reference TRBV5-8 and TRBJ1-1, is EAGVTQSPTHLIKTRGQQATLRCSPISGHTSVYWYQQALGLGLQFLLWYDEGEERNRGNFPPRFSGRQFPNYSSELNVNALELEDSALYLCASSLTAMNTEAFFGQGTRLTVV.

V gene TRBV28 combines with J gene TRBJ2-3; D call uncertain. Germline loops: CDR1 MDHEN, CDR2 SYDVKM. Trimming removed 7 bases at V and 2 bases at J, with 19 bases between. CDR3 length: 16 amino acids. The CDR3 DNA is TGTGCCAGCAAAAAAGGGTGGGGATCCACCACAGATACGCAGTATTTT. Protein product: CASKKGWGSTTDTQYF.

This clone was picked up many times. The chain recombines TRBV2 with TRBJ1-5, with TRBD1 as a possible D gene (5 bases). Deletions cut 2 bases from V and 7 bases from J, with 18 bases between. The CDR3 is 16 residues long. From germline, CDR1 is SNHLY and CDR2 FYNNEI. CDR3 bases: TGTGCCAGCAGTGAAAGTGCGACAACAGGTTACCAGCCCCAGCATTTT. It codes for CASSESATTGYQPQHF.

The CDR3 protein is CASSQMTGITEAFF. The CDR3 DNA reads as TGTGCCAGCAGCCAGATGACAGGGATTACTGAAGCTTTCTTT. The V call is TRBV6-1, the J call TRBJ1-1; 7 positions match TRBD1. The germline V gene has CDR1 MNHNS and CDR2 SASEGT. V dropped 6 bases and J dropped 5; count of bases not matched to a gene: 9. The CDR3 runs to 14 residues.

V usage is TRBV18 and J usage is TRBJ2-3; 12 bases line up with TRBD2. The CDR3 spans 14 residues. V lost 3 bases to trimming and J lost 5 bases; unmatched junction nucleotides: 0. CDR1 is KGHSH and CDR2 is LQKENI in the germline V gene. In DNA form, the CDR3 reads TGTGCCAGCTCACCGGGACTAGCGGGAGATACGCAGTATTTT. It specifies CASSPGLAGDTQYF.

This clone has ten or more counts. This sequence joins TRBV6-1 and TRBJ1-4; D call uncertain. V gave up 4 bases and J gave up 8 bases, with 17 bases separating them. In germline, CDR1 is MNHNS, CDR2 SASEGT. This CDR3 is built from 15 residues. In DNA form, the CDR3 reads TGTGCCAGCAGTGTGGTTTTTGGAGTGGGAGAAAAACTGTTTTTT. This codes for CASSVVFGVGEKLFF.

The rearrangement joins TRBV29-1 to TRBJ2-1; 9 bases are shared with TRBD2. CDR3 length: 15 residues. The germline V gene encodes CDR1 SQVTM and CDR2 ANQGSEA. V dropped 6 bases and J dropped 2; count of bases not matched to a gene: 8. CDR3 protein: CSVETSGKPYNEQFF. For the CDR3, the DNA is TGCAGCGTGGAGACTAGCGGCAAGCCCTACAATGAGCAGTTCTTC.

DNA for the CDR3: TGCGCCAGCAGCTTGGCCCCGGGACACCCGAACACCGGGGAGCTGTTTTTT. Amino acid sequence: CASSLAPGHPNTGELFF. The chain recombines TRBV5-1 with TRBJ2-2; TRBD1 is a possible D gene (6 bases). Looked up from germline, CDR1 is SGHRS and CDR2 is YFSETQ. The CDR3 contains 17 residues. The V and J ends lost 0 bases and 0 bases respectively, with 12 bases between them.